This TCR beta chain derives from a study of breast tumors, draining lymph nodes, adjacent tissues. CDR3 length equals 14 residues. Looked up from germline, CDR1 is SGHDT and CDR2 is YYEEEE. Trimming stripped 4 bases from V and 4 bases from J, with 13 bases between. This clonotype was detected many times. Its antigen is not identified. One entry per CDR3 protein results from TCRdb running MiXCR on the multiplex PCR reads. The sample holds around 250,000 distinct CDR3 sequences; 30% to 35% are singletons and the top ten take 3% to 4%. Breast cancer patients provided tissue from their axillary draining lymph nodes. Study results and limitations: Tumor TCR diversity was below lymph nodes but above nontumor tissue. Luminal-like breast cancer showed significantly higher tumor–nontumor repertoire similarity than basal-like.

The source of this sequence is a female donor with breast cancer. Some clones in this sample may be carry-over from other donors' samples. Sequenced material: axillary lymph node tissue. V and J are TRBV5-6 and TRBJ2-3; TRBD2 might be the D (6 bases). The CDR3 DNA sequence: TGTGCCAGCAGCCCGGGACTCGGGTCAGATACGCAGTATTTT. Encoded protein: CASSPGLGSDTQYF.